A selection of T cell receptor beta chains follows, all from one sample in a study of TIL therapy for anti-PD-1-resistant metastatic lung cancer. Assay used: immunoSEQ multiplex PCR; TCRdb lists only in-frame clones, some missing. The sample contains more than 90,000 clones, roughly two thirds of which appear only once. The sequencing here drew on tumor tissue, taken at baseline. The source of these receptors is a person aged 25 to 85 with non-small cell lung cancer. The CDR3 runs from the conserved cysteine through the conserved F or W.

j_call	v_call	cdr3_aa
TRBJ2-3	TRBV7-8	CASSLGGQASTDTQYF
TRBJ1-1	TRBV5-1	CASSLSGLINTEAFF
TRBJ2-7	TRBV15	CATSRLRTDEQYF
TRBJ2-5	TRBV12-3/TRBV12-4	CASSSGSQETQYF
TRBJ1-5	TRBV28	CASRGGRRNQPQHF
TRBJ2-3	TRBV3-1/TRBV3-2	CASSHGYADTQYF
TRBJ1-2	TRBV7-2	CASTPAPNDDYGYTF
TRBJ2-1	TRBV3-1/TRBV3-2	CASSSYNEQFF
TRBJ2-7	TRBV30	CAWSHFMGQFYEQYF
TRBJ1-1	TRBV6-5	CASSYRWTGNTEAFF
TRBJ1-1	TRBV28	CASFSTVAPKGVF
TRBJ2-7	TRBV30	CAWSKVPYEQYF
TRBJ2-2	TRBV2	CATRPGQGITGELFF
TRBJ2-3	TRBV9	CASSVGLISGASTDTQYF
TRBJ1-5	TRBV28	CASSPQGQGSQPQHF
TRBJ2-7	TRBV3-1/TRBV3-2	CASSPRWEQGGNEQYF
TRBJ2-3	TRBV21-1	CASSKPTGTSGTTDTQYF
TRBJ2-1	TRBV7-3	CASSLTGNEQFF
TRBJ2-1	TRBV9	CASSDGLAGGPRNEQFF
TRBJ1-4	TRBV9	CASSPEGAANEKLFF
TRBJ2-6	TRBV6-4	CASRITSGANVLTF
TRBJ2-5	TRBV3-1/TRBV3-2	CASSQRLRSSEETQYF
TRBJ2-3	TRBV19	CASSMTIMADTQYF
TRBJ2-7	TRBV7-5	CVRSLALEGHNEQYF
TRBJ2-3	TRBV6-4	CASSDPDRKANTDTQYF
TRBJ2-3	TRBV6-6	CASRKEAGFTDTQYF
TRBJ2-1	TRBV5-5	CASSPGGGRELDEQFF
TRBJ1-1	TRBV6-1	CASSDKGKKPSNTEAFF
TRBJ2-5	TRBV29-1	CSGKGGAETQYF
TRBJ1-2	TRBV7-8	CASSSAGSAWGYTF
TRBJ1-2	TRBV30	CAWSVRNHGYTF
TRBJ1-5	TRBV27	CASIGANQPQHF
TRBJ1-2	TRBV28	CASSTSGGAYGYTF
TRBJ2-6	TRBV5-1	CASSLAGVGANVLTF
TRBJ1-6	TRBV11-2	CASSGQVSPLHF
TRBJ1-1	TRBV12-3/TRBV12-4	CASSLVNTEAFF
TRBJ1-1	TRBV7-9	CASSLGGGRLSTEAFF
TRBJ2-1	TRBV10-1	CASSAGTSSYNEQFF
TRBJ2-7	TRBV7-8	CASSPRGIAEQYF
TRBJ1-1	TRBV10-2	CASRSQGPTEAFF